This T cell receptor (beta chain) is from a study of blood T cell repertoires in COVID-19. The CDR3 contains 10 residues. V lost 6 bases and J 10 bases, leaving 10 bases between the germline ends. Germline V CDR1 and CDR2: DFQATT, SNEGSKA (reference sequence). Assay used: immunoSEQ multiplex PCR; TCRdb lists only in-frame clones, some missing. The table includes 400,000 or so clones, 90% detected once. The clonotype was recovered from a man aged 18 to 30 who had recovered from COVID-19. Sequencing was done on a sample of PBMCs or T cells enriched from blood (not recorded which). This chain joins TRBV20-1 and TRBJ2-1; D unresolved. CDR3 region: CSARVREQFF. The CDR3 DNA follows: TGCAGTGCCCGCGTTCGGGAGCAGTTCTTC.